The 14 T cell receptor beta chains in this list originate from one sample, sequenced in a study of CD8 T cells in Susac syndrome. It was with random hexamers that roughly 0.45 to 1 ug RNA was reverse transcribed. TCRdb fed the immunoSEQ multiplex PCR reads into MiXCR, producing one record per CDR3 protein. The table has some 120,000 distinct CDR3 sequences, 91% seen once; the top ten hold around 0.22%. Sample: CD8+ T cells from PBMCs. Receptors originate from a human donor with multiple sclerosis.

The chain recombines TRBV14 with TRBJ2-7, with TRBD1 identical over 8 bases. The J segment lost 6 bases and the V segment lost 4 bases, leaving 11 bases of the junction unmatched. CDR3 length equals 15 residues. Germline CDR1 is SGHDN and CDR2 is FVKESK. The CDR3 nucleotides read TGTGCCAGCAGCCTCCGGACAGGGTTGTCCATCGAGCAGTACTTC. Its translation: CASSLRTGLSIEQYF. Full variable domain (rest looked up from reference TRBV14 and TRBJ2-7): EAGVTQFPSHSVIEKGQTVTLRCDPISGHDNLYWYRRVMGKEIKFLLHFVKESKQDESGMPNNRFLAERTGGTYSTLKVQPAELEDSGVYFCASSLRTGLSIEQYFGPGTRLTVT.

The DNA for the CDR3 is TGTGCCAGCAGCTTGCAGCTACCGTCCTACAATGAGCAGTTCTTC. This encodes CASSLQLPSYNEQFF. The chain combines TRBV7-9 with TRBJ2-1, with D unresolved. Germline V gene sequence: CDR1 SEHNR, CDR2 FQNEAQ (reference sequence). V was pared by 3 bases and J by 1 base, with 10 bases between. The CDR3 has 15 residues.

This chain links TRBV28 with TRBJ2-5; TRBD1 aligns across 9 bases. J lost 3 bases, V lost 6 bases, and 8 bases had no gene match. CDR3 length: 15 amino acids. Germline V CDR1 and CDR2: MDHEN, SYDVKM. Here the CDR3 reads CASRPIRDREETQYF. The DNA for the CDR3 is TGTGCCAGCAGACCCATCCGGGACAGGGAAGAGACCCAGTACTTC. Complete variable domain (other parts from reference TRBV28 and TRBJ2-5): DVKVTQSSRYLVKRTGEKVFLECVQDMDHENMFWYRQDPGLGLRLIYFSYDVKMKEKGDIPEGYSVSREKKERFSLILESASTNQTSMYLCASRPIRDREETQYFGPGTRLLVL.

The CDR3 DNA sequence: TGTGCCAGCAGCAGAGGGGTTTATGGTGGCGAGCAGTACTTC. Protein: CASSRGVYGGEQYF. The genes are TRBV9 and TRBJ2-7; D may correspond to TRBD1 or TRBD2 (5 bases each). The CDR3 spans 14 residues. The V end was cut by 4 bases, the J end by 6 bases, with 17 bases between. Germline lookup yields CDR1 SGDLS and CDR2 YYNGEE.

The V call is TRBV9, the J call TRBJ2-7, with 10 positions matching TRBD2. The germline V gene encodes CDR1 SGDLS and CDR2 YYNGEE. J gave up 3 bases and V 2 bases, and 8 bases lay outside the gene matches. The CDR3 is 16 amino acids. The CDR3 coding sequence is TGTGCCAGCAGCGTCAGCGGGAGGGCCGGGGTCTACGAGCAGTACTTC. This gives the protein CASSVSGRAGVYEQYF.

The chain recombines TRBV30 with TRBJ2-1; TRBD2 agrees at 8 bases. V trimming: 4 bases; J trimming: 4 bases; junction bases outside the gene matches: 3. Germline V gene sequence: CDR1 GTSNPN, CDR2 SVGIG (reference sequence). This CDR3 is built from 13 residues. DNA of the CDR3: TGTGCCTGGATCCCGGGAGGGTACAATGAGCAGTTCTTC. Its protein product is CAWIPGGYNEQFF.

The chain uses TRBV25-1 and TRBJ1-2; 7 nucleotides agree with TRBD1. V was pared by 4 bases and J by 4 bases, with 9 bases of the junction left unmatched. Germline V gives CDR1 MGHDK, CDR2 SYGVNS. The CDR3 extends over 15 amino acids. The chain's CDR3 is CASSGATGDGYGYTF. CDR3 coding DNA: TGTGCCAGCAGTGGAGCTACAGGGGACGGCTATGGCTACACCTTC.

V and J are TRBV2 and TRBJ2-1, with 7 bases lining up with TRBD1. Germline CDR1 and CDR2: SNHLY and FYNNEI. The CDR3 runs to 15 residues. J lost 4 bases, V lost 1 base, and 4 bases had no gene match. The CDR3 DNA sequence: TGTGCCAGCAGTGAAGAGGGGGCGATGTACAATGAGCAGTTCTTC. Protein product: CASSEEGAMYNEQFF.

This clonotype showed up just once. The chain links TRBV7-9 to TRBJ1-1; 9 bases line up with TRBD1. In germline, CDR1 is SEHNR, CDR2 FQNEAQ (reference sequence). V was pared by 5 bases and J by 4 bases, with 8 bases of the junction left unmatched. The CDR3 totals 15 residues. CDR3 DNA sequence: TGTGCCAGCAGCATAACAGGGGGCGGGTGCACTGAAGCTTTCTTT. Amino acids: CASSITGGGCTEAFF. Looking up the rest from reference TRBV7-9 and TRBJ1-1 gives the full variable domain: DTGVSQNPRHKITKRGQNVTFRCDPISEHNRLYWYRQTLGQGPEFLTYFQNEAQLEKSRLLSDRFSAERPKGSFSTLEIQRTEQGDSAMYLCASSITGGGCTEAFFGQGTRLTVV.

This chain uses TRBV5-6 with TRBJ1-3; D not certain. Germline values: CDR1 SGHDT, CDR2 YYEEEE. V was clipped by 1 base and J by 0 bases, with 8 bases between them. The CDR3 loop spans 15 amino acids. The CDR3 loop reads CASSLRSVSGNTIYF. CDR3 in DNA: TGTGCCAGCAGCTTGAGAAGCGTCTCTGGAAACACCATATATTTT.

The chain recombines TRBV4-3 with TRBJ2-7, with D possibly TRBD1 on 6 matching bases. Germline CDR1 reads LGHNA; CDR2 reads YSLEER. CDR3 length: 15 residues. Trimming left V 2 bases short and J 5 bases short, with 16 bases between. The chain's CDR3 is CASSQYQTGYDEQYF. CDR3 sequence (DNA): TGCGCCAGCAGCCAATACCAAACAGGGTATGACGAGCAGTACTTC.

This clonotype has a single count. V and J are TRBV6-5 and TRBJ2-7; D not resolved. Germline V gene lookup returns CDR1 MNHEY and CDR2 SVGAGI. Between the trimmed V and J ends, which lost 2 bases and 3 bases, there was a span of 8 bases. The CDR3 has 13 residues. The CDR3 here is CASSYESDYEQYF. The CDR3 DNA reads as TGTGCCAGCAGTTACGAAAGCGACTACGAGCAGTACTTC.

The chain has TRBV6-1 and TRBJ2-4; D is unclear. Germline V gene lookup returns CDR1 MNHNS and CDR2 SASEGT. The CDR3 contains 13 residues. V was pared by 2 bases and J by 5 bases, with 7 bases between. Here the CDR3 reads CASSEHLQNIQYF. The CDR3 nucleotides are TGTGCCAGCAGTGAACACCTGCAAAACATTCAGTACTTC.

The table lists this clonotype with a count of one. The chain employs TRBV4-3 and TRBJ2-2; D is ambiguous. CDR1 and CDR2 from the germline V gene are LGHNA and YSLEER. CDR3 length: 14 amino acids. V lost 0 bases and J 3 bases, leaving 5 bases between the germline ends. CDR3 DNA sequence: TGCGCCAGCAGCCAAGACCGGGACACCGGGGAGCTGTTTTTT. As protein: CASSQDRDTGELFF.